This TCR beta chain was sequenced for a study of T cell responses to AZD1222 COVID-19 vaccine. The CDR3 is 14 amino acids. Germline loops: CDR1 MGHDK, CDR2 SYGVNS. V lost 1 base, J lost 3 bases, and 2 bases stayed unmatched. Profiled with immunoSEQ multiplex PCR; TCRdb holds only in-frame clones, not every one. The data contain 150,000 to 200,000 clones, 90% to 95% of them singletons. The clonotype was recovered from an adult who received the AZD1222 COVID-19 vaccine. This chain connects TRBV25-1 to TRBJ2-5; 7 positions match TRBD2. The source material was peripheral blood, sampled 28 days after the second AZD1222 dose. The CDR3 bases are TGTGCCAGCAGTGAATTCGGGACTAAAGAGACCCAGTACTTC. Its translation: CASSEFGTKETQYF.